A single sample gave rise to the 24 T cell receptor beta chains below, sequenced in a study of T cells in Graves' hyperthyroidism and ophthalmopathy. The CDR3 regions of TCR beta were amplified from RNA transcripts. HTBI primers drove first-round RT-PCR of the TCR CDR3. One entry per CDR3 protein results from TCRdb running MiXCR on the multiplex PCR reads. Of hundreds of thousands of distinct CDR3 sequences listed, 14% are singletons. Source material: blood. Source of these receptors: a middle-aged woman with Graves' hyperthyroidism.

This clonotype appeared many times. The V and J genes are TRBV11-2 and TRBJ2-7; D unclear. Germline assignment: CDR1 SGHAT and CDR2 FQNNGV. Trimming took off 0 bases at V and 1 base at J, with 4 bases between the two ends. The CDR3 has 13 amino acids. The CDR3 loop is CASSLEFSYEQYF. CDR3 coding DNA: TGTGCCAGCAGCTTAGAGTTTTCCTACGAGCAGTACTTC.

The V and J genes are TRBV27 and TRBJ2-2; D gene unclear. Germline CDR1 and CDR2: MNHEY and SMNVEV (reference sequence). The CDR3 consists of 14 residues. V was pared by 2 bases and J by 1 base, with 5 bases between. The CDR3: CASSLEQNTGELFF. CDR3 coding DNA: TGTGCCAGCAGTTTAGAGCAGAACACCGGGGAGCTGTTTTTT.

V usage is TRBV24-1 and J usage is TRBJ2-2; weak D call: TRBD1 (5 bases). Trimming pared 4 bases from V and 4 bases from J, leaving 12 bases between. From germline, CDR1 is KGHDR and CDR2 SFDVKD. This CDR3 is built from 15 residues. The CDR3 protein is CATSEAGSGTGELFF. Here the CDR3 DNA reads TGTGCCACCAGTGAGGCAGGGTCGGGCACCGGGGAGCTGTTTTTT.

Many counts were recorded for this clonotype. The chain combines TRBV27 with TRBJ1-2; D not resolved. With 2 bases removed from V and 6 bases from J, the gap between germline ends came to 16 bases. Germline V gene sequence: CDR1 MNHEY, CDR2 SMNVEV (reference sequence). The length of the CDR3 is 15 residues. The CDR3 bases are TGTGCCAGCAGTTTAACGGGCGGGCCCCCAAATGGCTACACCTTC. It codes for CASSLTGGPPNGYTF.

J is TRBJ2-3 and V is TRBV7-9, with TRBD1 as a possible D gene (5 bases). V gave up 1 base and J gave up 0 bases, with 8 bases separating them. This CDR3 comprises 15 residues. CDR1 SEHNR and CDR2 FQNEAQ come from the germline V gene (reference sequence). The CDR3 nucleotides are TGTGCCAGCAGCTTAGTAGGGGTTAGCACAGATACGCAGTATTTT. This encodes CASSLVGVSTDTQYF.

Turning to this clonotype: This may come from a read error, since a much larger clone is one base off. This chain joins TRBV28 and TRBJ2-1, with TRBD2 matching 7 bases. The germline V gene encodes CDR1 MDHEN and CDR2 SYDVKM. CDR3 size: 14 residues. Losses at the gene ends were 3 bases for V and 8 bases for J; bases not matched to a gene: 7. The CDR3 nucleotides are TGTGCCAGCAGTTTCGCGGGACTAAACGATGAGCAGTTCTTC. Translating it yields CASSFAGLNDEQFF.

This clonotype was found many times. V usage is TRBV12-3 or TRBV12-4 and J usage is TRBJ2-1; possibly TRBD2 for D (6 bases). V dropped 6 bases and J dropped 4 bases, with 16 bases sitting between them. The CDR3 loop spans 15 amino acids. The DNA of the CDR3 is TGTGCCAGCAGCAAACTAGCCTCCACATACAATGAGCAGTTCTTC. It is translated as CASSKLASTYNEQFF.

This clonotype was counted between two and nine times. The chain couples TRBV7-8 to TRBJ2-2, with 12 bases fitting TRBD2. The J segment lost 7 bases and the V segment lost 4 bases, leaving 19 bases of the junction unmatched. This CDR3 has 20 amino acids. In germline, CDR1 is SGHVS, CDR2 FQNEAQ. As DNA, the CDR3 is TGTGCCAGCAGCTATACTAGCGGGAGGAAGGCCCCCTGGGGAATCGGGGAGCTGTTTTTT. Residues: CASSYTSGRKAPWGIGELFF. Filled out from reference TRBV7-8 and TRBJ2-2, the complete variable domain reads GAGVSQSPRYKVAKRGQDVALRCDPISGHVSLFWYQQALGQGPEFLTYFQNEAQLDKSGLPSDRFFAERPEGSVSTLKIQRTQQEDSAVYLCASSYTSGRKAPWGIGELFFGEGSRLTVL.

Only a few counts were recorded for this clonotype. The chain is built from TRBV27 and TRBJ2-3; 10 bases agree with TRBD2. Germline V gene lookup returns CDR1 MNHEY and CDR2 SMNVEV (reference sequence). The junction had 9 bases not matched to a gene; V was cut back by 2 bases and J by 4 bases. This CDR3 comprises 17 residues. CDR3 in amino acids: CASSLRPGAGGPDTQYF. The DNA of the CDR3 is TGTGCCAGCAGTTTAAGGCCCGGAGCGGGAGGGCCAGATACGCAGTATTTT.

This clonotype was counted ten times or more. The chain uses TRBV2 and TRBJ2-1; TRBD2 is a possible D gene (6 bases). Germline values: CDR1 SNHLY, CDR2 FYNNEI. V was pared by 6 bases and J by 7 bases, with 16 bases between. The CDR3 is 14 amino acids. CDR3 in DNA: TGTGCCAGCAGAGAGTTACTAGCACCTAATGAGCAGTTCTTC. Translated, it gives CASRELLAPNEQFF.

About this clonotype itself: The final CDR3 position lacks the conserved phenylalanine or tryptophan, pointing to a likely read error. J is TRBJ2-7 and V is TRBV6-8; 7 bases are a match to TRBD2. Unmatched junction bases numbered 5, after V lost 6 bases and J lost 0 bases. The CDR3 is 14 residues long. Germline CDR1 reads MNHGY; CDR2 reads SAAAGT. The CDR3 coding sequence is TGTGCCAGCAGCGGGGCTAGCGGCTCCTACGAGCAGTACTTG. Amino acids: CASSGASGSYEQYL.

This clonotype was recorded at least ten times. This chain connects TRBV20-1 to TRBJ2-5, with D possibly being TRBD1 (5 bases). V was trimmed by 7 bases and J by 5 bases, leaving 14 bases between them. Germline V CDR1 and CDR2: DFQATT, SNEGSKA (reference sequence). The CDR3 length is 12 residues. Here the CDR3 reads CSVRDTMETQYF. CDR3 bases: TGCAGTGTCAGGGATACCATGGAGACCCAGTACTTC.

This clonotype was counted many times. The chain links TRBV12-3 or TRBV12-4 to TRBJ2-2; either TRBD1 or TRBD2 may fit D (5 bases each). This CDR3 spans 15 amino acids. The V and J ends lost 1 base and 4 bases respectively, with 10 bases between them. The CDR3 loop reads CASSLEGPGTGELFF. The CDR3 DNA sequence: TGTGCCAGCAGTTTAGAGGGACCGGGCACCGGGGAGCTGTTTTTT.

This clonotype has ten or more counts. The chain combines TRBV10-3 with TRBJ2-7; TRBD2 matches 7 bases. This CDR3 spans 14 amino acids. Losses at the gene ends were 7 bases for V and 5 bases for J; bases not matched to a gene: 11. Looked up from germline, CDR1 is ENHRY and CDR2 is SYGVKD. The CDR3 sequence is CAINPGEGRHEQYF. The CDR3 DNA sequence: TGTGCCATCAACCCCGGGGAGGGTAGGCACGAGCAGTACTTC.

This clonotype was counted ten times or more. The chain joins TRBV20-1 to TRBJ1-2; D is perhaps TRBD1 (6 bases). V was clipped by 5 bases and J by 2 bases, with 12 bases between them. CDR3 size: 13 residues. CDR1 is DFQATT, CDR2 SNEGSKA, per germline (reference sequence). The CDR3 sequence is CSARGGTNYGYTF. The CDR3 bases are TGCAGTGCTCGTGGTGGGACAAACTATGGCTACACCTTC.

This clonotype has ten or more counts. The V call is TRBV6-1, the J call TRBJ1-1; the match to TRBD1 covers 8 bases. Looked up from germline, CDR1 is MNHNS and CDR2 is SASEGT. The V gene end was trimmed by 6 bases and the J gene end by 1 base; junction bases not matched to a gene: 4. CDR3 length equals 14 residues. CDR3 coding DNA: TGTGCCAGCAGAGTCGACAGGGGGAACACTGAAGCTTTCTTT. Translated, it gives CASRVDRGNTEAFF.

This sequence joins TRBV4-2 and TRBJ2-2, with 8 bases identical to TRBD2. Looked up from germline, CDR1 is LGHNA and CDR2 is YNFKEQ. V was pared by 1 base and J by 6 bases, with 10 bases of the junction left unmatched. This CDR3 has 17 residues. The CDR3 spells CASSQVGKRESPGELFF. CDR3 in DNA: TGTGCCAGCAGCCAAGTGGGGAAGCGGGAGTCTCCCGGGGAGCTGTTTTTT.

This clonotype was recorded a few times. The chain joins TRBV5-6 to TRBJ1-4, with TRBD1 matching over 8 bases. Germline V lookup: CDR1 SGHDT, CDR2 YYEEEE. The length of the CDR3 is 14 residues. Trimming at V came to 4 bases and at J to 10 bases, leaving 9 bases not matched to a gene. DNA of the CDR3: TGTGCCAGCAGCACCCGGACAGGGAGTGTAAAACTGTTTTTT. Its translation: CASSTRTGSVKLFF.

This clonotype came up many times. DNA of the CDR3: TGCGCCAGCAGCTCGACATCGAGCTCCTACAATGAGCAGTTCTTC. The encoded protein is CASSSTSSSYNEQFF. The chain combines TRBV5-1 with TRBJ2-1; D is ambiguous. The CDR3 has 15 amino acids. Germline CDR1 reads SGHRS; CDR2 reads YFSETQ. V was pared by 3 bases and J by 0 bases, with 10 bases between.

The sample holds many counts of this clonotype. The chain's CDR3 is CASSYSRSGSEETQYF. The CDR3 region has the DNA TGTGCCAGCAGTTACTCGAGGTCAGGGTCGGAAGAGACCCAGTACTTC. The chain carries TRBV6-5 and TRBJ2-5; weak D call: TRBD1 (5 bases). Germline V CDR1 and CDR2: MNHEY, SVGAGI. The V gene lost 0 bases and the J gene lost 3 bases, with 14 bases spanning the gap. The CDR3 length is 16 residues.

This clonotype showed up many times. This chain links TRBV20-1 with TRBJ1-2; maybe TRBD1 (5 bases). The CDR3 loop spans 14 amino acids. Per germline, CDR1 DFQATT and CDR2 SNEGSKA (reference sequence). Trimming shortened V by 0 bases and J by 3 bases, and 11 bases separated the two germline ends. The CDR3 DNA reads as TGCAGTGCTAGAGATGGGGTGGGGGACTATGGCTACACCTTC. As protein: CSARDGVGDYGYTF.

This clonotype was detected many times. The chain carries TRBV28 and TRBJ1-5; 7 bases are shared with TRBD1. Trimming removed 6 bases from V and 0 bases from J; junction bases left unmatched: 5. The CDR3 sequence is 15 residues long. CDR1 is MDHEN and CDR2 is SYDVKM in the germline V gene. The CDR3 region is CASRLGQYSNQPQHF. In DNA, the CDR3 is TGTGCCAGCAGGCTGGGACAGTATAGCAATCAGCCCCAGCATTTT.

This clonotype was picked up a small number of times. This sequence joins TRBV6-5 and TRBJ2-3, with D possibly being TRBD2 (7 bases). Trimming removed 0 bases from V and 6 bases from J, with 13 bases in between. Germline CDR1 reads MNHEY; CDR2 reads SVGAGI. The CDR3 consists of 15 residues. The CDR3 spells CASSYSRGGTDTQYF. CDR3 nucleotide sequence: TGTGCCAGCAGTTACTCAAGGGGGGGGACTGATACGCAGTATTTT.

This clonotype was observed a handful of times. This rearrangement joins TRBV6-1 to TRBJ2-5, with D possibly being TRBD1 or TRBD2 (6 bases each). Germline CDR1 and CDR2: MNHNS and SASEGT. V gave up 8 bases and J gave up 2 bases, with 18 bases separating them. The CDR3 runs to 15 residues. The CDR3 reads CASSRTAGLQETQYF. As DNA, the CDR3 is TGTGCCAGCTCCAGGACAGCGGGCCTACAAGAGACCCAGTACTTC.